Listed below are T cell receptor beta chains from one sample, sequenced in a study of radiotherapy plus CTLA-4 blockade in lung cancer. Measured with immunoSEQ multiplex PCR; TCRdb has only the in-frame clones, and not every one. Of roughly 93,000 clones listed, approximately 78% were seen once; the top ten hold about 3.5%. The material sequenced was peripheral blood, taken from a patient treated with radiotherapy plus ipilimumab. The receptors were gathered from a human donor with non-small cell lung cancer who had a partial response to radiotherapy plus ipilimumab. The CDR3 runs from the conserved cysteine through the conserved F or W. Each record gives: V gene, J gene, clone size, D gene, CDR3 protein, CDR3 DNA. D genes are given only for firm matches. Clone size is given for some rows only: seen once, a few or many times, or a class if the clone is expanded.

TRBV21-1,TRBJ2-5,-,-,CASGTVQETQYF,TGTGCCAGCGGGACAGTCCAAGAGACCCAGTACTTC
TRBV14,TRBJ2-7,-,-,CASSHPMNEQYF,TGTGCCAGCAGCCATCCTATGAACGAGCAGTACTTC
TRBV5-1,TRBJ2-1,-,TRBD2,CASSLELASYNEQFF,TGCGCCAGCAGCTTGGAACTAGCGTCCTACAATGAGCAGTTCTTC
TRBV30,TRBJ1-5,once,-,CAWMGWEVQPQHF,TGTGCCTGGATGGGATGGGAGGTTCAGCCCCAGCATTTT
TRBV5-8,TRBJ2-7,-,-,CASSLAYTVYEQYF,TGTGCCAGCAGCTTGGCCTATACAGTCTACGAGCAGTACTTC
TRBV29-1,TRBJ1-5,few,TRBD1,CSVEDRKAQHF,TGCAGCGTAGAGGACAGGAAGGCCCAGCATTTT
TRBV15,TRBJ1-5,few,TRBD1,CATSRGAGRGPSNQPQHF,TGTGCCACCAGCAGGGGGGCCGGGAGGGGGCCTAGCAATCAGCCCCAGCATTTT
TRBV9,TRBJ2-1,few,-,CASSVDQGSYNEQFF,TGTGCCAGCAGCGTAGATCAGGGGTCGTACAATGAGCAGTTCTTC
TRBV6-5,TRBJ2-5,-,TRBD1,CASSYGQVPQETQYF,TGTGCCAGCAGTTACGGACAGGTGCCACAAGAGACCCAGTACTTC
TRBV4-2,TRBJ1-5,once,-,CASSQNRVGQPQHF,TGTGCCAGCAGCCAAAACAGGGTAGGTCAGCCCCAGCATTTT